One and the same sample provided the 14 T cell receptor beta chains below, sequenced in a study of shared clonotypes between healthy human individuals. Assay used: immunoSEQ multiplex PCR; TCRdb lists only in-frame clones, some missing. The sample carries hundreds of thousands of clones, around 75% recorded once. The source material was PBMCs. These receptor sequences come from a woman between 40 and 55 years old in good health. Some clones in this sample may be carry-over from other donors' samples.

This clone came up many times. Other DNA sequences from this sample encode an identical CDR3 as well. The chain uses TRBV14 and TRBJ2-1, with 8 bases identical to TRBD1. V gave up 1 base and J gave up 8 bases; unmatched junction bases: 7. The CDR3 sequence is 15 residues long. Germline values: CDR1 SGHDN, CDR2 FVKESK. CDR3 protein: CASSQGTGRVDEQFF. CDR3 nucleotide sequence: TGTGCCAGCAGCCAAGGGACAGGGCGAGTGGATGAGCAGTTCTTC.

The rearrangement joins TRBV20-1 to TRBJ1-1; a possible D gene is TRBD1 (5 bases). Trimming pared 8 bases from V and 6 bases from J, leaving 13 bases between. Germline assignment: CDR1 DFQATT and CDR2 SNEGSKA (reference sequence). The CDR3 is made up of 11 amino acids. The chain's CDR3 is CSSRTGPEAFF. CDR3 bases: TGCAGTTCCCGGACGGGACCTGAAGCTTTCTTT.

This clone was counted only a few times. CDR3 amino acids: CASSVGLVSEAFF. The CDR3 DNA reads as TGTGCCAGCAGCGTAGGGCTGGTTTCTGAAGCTTTCTTT. The chain uses TRBV9 and TRBJ1-1; no clear D. V was trimmed by 0 bases and J by 6 bases, leaving 9 bases between them. There are 13 residues in the CDR3. Germline lookup yields CDR1 SGDLS and CDR2 YYNGEE.

A note on this clone: A far larger clone is one nucleotide away, so this likely arose from a read error. This rearrangement joins TRBV25-1 to TRBJ2-3; no clear D. CDR3 size: 13 residues. With 3 bases removed from V and 0 bases from J, the gap between germline ends came to 4 bases. Germline CDR1 MGHDK, CDR2 SYGVNS. Here the CDR3 DNA reads TGTGCCAGCAGTGACACTAGCACAGATACGCAGTATTTT. It specifies CASSDTSTDTQYF.

CDR3 in DNA: TGCGCCAGCAGCTTGCAGGGGTCCCCCTACGAGCAGTACTTC. Protein sequence: CASSLQGSPYEQYF. The chain employs TRBV5-1 and TRBJ2-7; tentative D call: TRBD1 (6 bases). V shed 1 base and J shed 2 bases, with 10 bases lying between them. The germline gives CDR1 SGHRS, CDR2 YFSETQ. The CDR3 has 14 amino acids.

The chain joins TRBV6-4 to TRBJ2-2; a weak D match, TRBD2 (5 bases). Trimming took off 2 bases at V and 5 bases at J, with 18 bases between the two ends. This CDR3 has 17 residues. Per germline, CDR1 MRHNA and CDR2 SNTAGT. The CDR3 protein is CASSDPESGNYTGELFF. The CDR3 coding sequence is TGTGCCAGCAGTGACCCTGAGAGCGGAAACTATACCGGGGAGCTGTTTTTT.

This clone was counted between two and nine times. The V call is TRBV5-1, the J call TRBJ1-1; a weak D match, TRBD1 (5 bases). There are 16 residues in the CDR3. Germline values: CDR1 SGHRS, CDR2 YFSETQ. The germline V and J ends were trimmed by 0 bases and 0 bases, with 12 bases remaining between them. CDR3 in DNA: TGCGCCAGCAGCTTGGCAGGGTTGGGGTTGAACACTGAAGCTTTCTTT. Its protein is CASSLAGLGLNTEAFF.

In this sample, this clone turned up many times. This rearrangement joins TRBV6-1 to TRBJ1-3; D ambiguous. Trimming shortened V by 6 bases and J by 3 bases, and 15 bases separated the two germline ends. CDR1 and CDR2 from the germline V gene are MNHNS and SASEGT. This CDR3 contains 15 residues. This CDR3 is CASRPIWGFGNTIYF. The CDR3 coding sequence is TGTGCCAGCAGACCCATATGGGGTTTTGGAAACACCATATATTTT.

This chain connects TRBV29-1 to TRBJ2-7, with TRBD1 as a possible D gene (6 bases). The CDR3 has 12 residues. Germline loops: CDR1 SQVTM, CDR2 ANQGSEA. Trimming cost V 7 bases and J 2 bases, with 12 bases left between them. CDR3 coding DNA: TGCAGCGGAGCAGGGGACACCTACGAGCAGTACTTC. Its translation is CSGAGDTYEQYF.

The chain employs TRBV5-6 and TRBJ1-5; D possibly corresponds to TRBD1 (6 bases). Trimming cost V 5 bases and J 2 bases, with 14 bases left between them. Per the germline V gene, CDR1 is SGHDT and CDR2 is YYEEEE. This CDR3 comprises 15 residues. CDR3 nucleotides: TGTGCCAGCAGTTATGGGGGCGCCGGCAATCAGCCCCAGCATTTT. Amino acids: CASSYGGAGNQPQHF.

The J gene is TRBJ1-2, the V gene TRBV7-2, with unresolved D. The V end was cut by 1 base, the J end by 4 bases, with 10 bases between. CDR3 length equals 14 residues. The germline CDR1 and CDR2 sequences are SGHTA and FQGNSA. This CDR3 reads CASSLEAEIYGYTF. CDR3 coding DNA: TGTGCCAGCAGCTTAGAGGCTGAGATCTATGGCTACACCTTC.

J is TRBJ2-7 and V is TRBV19; 10 bases agree with TRBD1. Germline assignment: CDR1 LNHDA and CDR2 SQIVND (reference sequence). V dropped 4 bases and J dropped 4; count of bases not matched to a gene: 4. The CDR3 sequence is 14 residues long. The CDR3 DNA follows: TGTGCCAGTAGTACGGACAGGGGGGGGTACGAGCAGTACTTC. Amino acid sequence: CASSTDRGGYEQYF.

The J gene is TRBJ2-2, the V gene TRBV25-1, with D unclear. Between the trimmed V and J ends, which lost 5 bases and 6 bases, there was a span of 10 bases. In germline, CDR1 is MGHDK, CDR2 SYGVNS. This CDR3 has 13 residues. The CDR3 spells CASSPLGPGELFF. The DNA of the CDR3 is TGTGCCAGCAGTCCCCTGGGTCCCGGGGAGCTGTTTTTT.

This clone was found a few times. The chain has TRBV28 and TRBJ2-1, with TRBD1 identical over 9 bases. Germline V gene sequence: CDR1 MDHEN, CDR2 SYDVKM. The CDR3 has 16 residues. Germline trimming cut 1 base from V and 3 bases from J; bases unmatched to any gene: 4. CDR3 loop: CASSLYGDRDYNEQFF. As DNA, the CDR3 is TGTGCCAGCAGTTTATATGGGGACAGGGACTACAATGAGCAGTTCTTC.